This TCR beta chain originates from a study of blood T cell repertoires in COVID-19. Profiling relied on immunoSEQ multiplex PCR, and the TCRdb table lists in-frame clones only, not all of them. The sample yields 400,000 to 450,000 clones, 89% seen once. This CDR3 is 17 amino acids long. CDR1 and CDR2 from the germline V gene are SNHLY and FYNNEI. With 6 bases clipped from V and 2 bases from J, the junction kept 7 bases outside the gene matches. This clone has only one observation. The sequenced sample was peripheral blood. The chain combines TRBV2 with TRBJ2-3; TRBD2 matches 14 bases. This sequence was found in a middle-aged woman with COVID-19, enrolled during active disease. CDR3 in DNA: TGTGCCAGCAGAGGCGGACTAGCGGGGGGCAACACAGATACGCAGTATTTT. This codes for CASRGGLAGGNTDTQYF.